The 32 T cell receptor beta chains below all came from one sample that was sequenced in a study of sequential checkpoint blockade in melanoma. Treatment: randomized to nivolumab then ipilimumab (arm A) or the reverse (arm B). Here immunoSEQ multiplex PCR was the method, and the copy in TCRdb shows in-frame clones only, minus some. Of about 37,000 clones listed, over 30% are singletons. The sequencing used tumor tissue (inferred from file names), collected from a patient given nivolumab and ipilimumab in sequence. The receptors here all came from a human donor with melanoma.

A few counts support this clone. This chain connects TRBV28 to TRBJ2-2; TRBD2 matches at 7 bases. The CDR3 has 16 residues. V dropped 7 bases and J dropped 1; count of bases not matched to a gene: 9. Germline V gene data show CDR1 as MDHEN and CDR2 as SYDVKM. The CDR3, as DNA: TGTGCCAGCACCCCCCTGGGGGGGTTGAACACCGGGGAGCTGTTTTTT. It encodes CASTPLGGLNTGELFF.

This clone was picked up a small number of times. The V gene is TRBV6-8, the J gene TRBJ2-4; no clear D gene. Between the trimmed V and J ends, which lost 10 bases and 1 base, there was a span of 8 bases. From germline, CDR1 is MNHGY and CDR2 SAAAGT. The CDR3 extends over 12 amino acids. The CDR3 protein is CANEVAKNIQYF. The DNA for the CDR3 is TGTGCCAACGAGGTGGCCAAAAACATTCAGTACTTC.

This clone occurred a few times. The J gene is TRBJ2-1, the V gene TRBV4-1; tentative D call: TRBD2 (5 bases). V dropped 0 bases and J dropped 6 bases, with 15 bases sitting between them. Germline-derived CDR1 and CDR2 are MGHRA and YSYEKL. The CDR3 extends over 16 amino acids. The CDR3 DNA follows: TGCGCCAGCAGCCAAGACGGGGTATCGGGATTCAATGAGCAGTTCTTC. It specifies CASSQDGVSGFNEQFF.

The sample holds a few counts of this clone. The chain links TRBV7-5 to TRBJ1-5; the table's D call, TRBD1, was not checked against the DNA. TRBV7-5 is a documented pseudogene. The CDR3 runs 14 residues. The CDR3 region is CASSLGQSNQPQHF. DNA of the CDR3: TGTGCCAGCAGCTTGGGGCAGAGCAATCAGCCCCAGCATTTT.

The chain joins TRBV15 to TRBJ2-3, with 9 bases matching TRBD1. Trimming removed 4 bases from V and 4 bases from J; junction bases left unmatched: 3. In germline, CDR1 is LNHNV, CDR2 YYDKDF (reference sequence). The CDR3 spans 14 residues. The CDR3 nucleotides are TGTGCCACCAGCAAAGGACAGGGGTCAGATACGCAGTATTTT. Residues: CATSKGQGSDTQYF.

The chain's CDR3 is CASRRGVAPDEQFF. DNA of the CDR3: TGTGCCAGCAGAAGGGGGGTGGCCCCCGATGAGCAGTTCTTC. The chain joins TRBV6-8 to TRBJ2-1; either TRBD1 or TRBD2 may fit D (6 bases each). V lost 6 bases and J lost 8, with 17 bases in between. CDR1 is MNHGY, CDR2 SAAAGT, per germline. This CDR3 is built from 14 residues.

This sequence joins TRBV19 and TRBJ2-2, with a possible D match to TRBD2 (6 bases). V lost 2 bases, J lost 1 base, and 8 bases lay in between. CDR3 length: 15 amino acids. Germline-derived CDR1 and CDR2 are LNHDA and SQIVND (reference sequence). The CDR3 nucleotides read TGTGCCAGTAGTATATCGGGGGAGAACACCGGGGAGCTGTTTTTT. This sequence encodes CASSISGENTGELFF.

V usage is TRBV6-8 and J usage is TRBJ1-1, with D possibly matching TRBD1 (6 bases). Germline V lookup: CDR1 MNHGY, CDR2 SAAAGT. The germline V and J ends were trimmed by 0 bases and 3 bases, with 17 bases remaining between them. The CDR3 has 17 residues. CDR3 in amino acids: CASSYSLPGAPDTEAFF. The CDR3 DNA reads TGTGCCAGCAGTTACTCGCTGCCGGGGGCGCCGGACACTGAAGCTTTCTTT.

The table lists this clone with many counts. J is TRBJ1-2 and V is TRBV11-3; D possibly corresponds to TRBD1 (5 bases). The CDR3 has 17 residues. Trimming pared 3 bases from V and 5 bases from J, leaving 22 bases between. CDR1 is SGHNT, CDR2 YENEEA, per germline. The CDR3 sequence is CASSLGVWAGPEYGYTF. CDR3 nucleotide sequence: TGTGCCAGCAGCTTGGGGGTATGGGCGGGACCGGAATATGGCTACACCTTC. Full variable domain (missing parts from reference TRBV11-3 and TRBJ1-2): EAGVVQSPRYKIIEKKQPVAFWCNPISGHNTLYWYLQNLGQGPELLIRYENEEAVDDSQLPKDRFSAERLKGVDSTLKIQPAELGDSAVYLCASSLGVWAGPEYGYTFGSGTRLTVV.

This clone was counted ten times or more. This CDR3 reads CASSPRTGANEQYF. CDR3 in DNA: TGTGCCAGCAGCCCTAGGACAGGGGCCAACGAGCAGTACTTC. The chain joins TRBV2 to TRBJ2-7; 9 bases map to TRBD1. Germline-derived CDR1 and CDR2 are SNHLY and FYNNEI. There are 14 residues in the CDR3. The V gene end was trimmed by 6 bases and the J gene end by 5 bases; junction bases not matched to a gene: 8.

This clone was counted a few times. Germline and junction disagree at one end, which may indicate a read error. The rearrangement uses TRBV6-8 and TRBJ1-1; D uncertain. The CDR3 has 15 residues. Germline CDR1 reads MNHGY; CDR2 reads SAAAGT. The CDR3 loop is CASSLSGPLKTEAFF. In nucleotides, the CDR3 is TGTGCCAGCAGTTTAAGCGGACCACTGAAAACTGAAGCTTTCTTT.

This clone was seen a few times. The chain couples TRBV7-1 to TRBJ2-1, with a tentative D call TRBD2 (5 bases). TRBV7-1 is given ORF status, its function remaining uncertain. The length of the CDR3 is 13 residues. Deletions cut 4 bases from V and 7 bases from J, with 11 bases between. The CDR3 loop reads CASSLTPGNEQFF. CDR3 sequence (DNA): TGTGCCAGCAGCTTAACGCCGGGGAATGAGCAGTTCTTC.

This clone was recorded a few times. The J gene is TRBJ2-2, the V gene TRBV11-3; D perhaps matches TRBD2 (6 bases). This CDR3 has 17 amino acids. Trimming removed 5 bases from V and 6 bases from J, with 22 bases in between. CDR1 and CDR2 from the germline V gene are SGHNT and YENEEA. The CDR3 DNA sequence: TGTGCCAGCAGCGCGGGAACAGGATCGGGTAACGCCGGGGAGCTGTTTTTT. It specifies CASSAGTGSGNAGELFF.

V and J are TRBV19 and TRBJ1-6, with D unclear. Trimming took off 3 bases at V and 0 bases at J, with 9 bases between the two ends. CDR1 is LNHDA and CDR2 is SQIVND in the germline V gene (reference sequence). The CDR3 contains 16 residues. CDR3 loop: CASSMVGSSYNSPLHF. The CDR3 bases are TGTGCCAGTAGTATGGTGGGGAGCTCCTATAATTCACCCCTCCACTTT.

Only a few counts were recorded for this clone. The chain is built from TRBV6-8 and TRBJ1-3; D is undetermined. The CDR3 contains 15 residues. Trimming stripped 0 bases from V and 0 bases from J, with 6 bases between. Germline CDR1 reads MNHGY; CDR2 reads SAAAGT. Here the CDR3 reads CASSYSISSGNTIYF. CDR3 sequence (DNA): TGTGCCAGCAGTTACTCGATCAGCTCTGGAAACACCATATATTTT.

This chain uses TRBV9 with TRBJ2-2; D possibly corresponds to TRBD1 (6 bases). The CDR3 extends over 16 amino acids. Germline V gives CDR1 SGDLS, CDR2 YYNGEE. Trimming took off 0 bases at V and 6 bases at J, with 15 bases between the two ends. The CDR3 loop is CASSVGDTGISGELFF. The CDR3 DNA is TGTGCCAGCAGCGTAGGGGACACGGGGATCTCCGGGGAGCTGTTTTTT. Full variable domain (remainder filled in from reference TRBV9 and TRBJ2-2): DSGVTQTPKHLITATGQRVTLRCSPRSGDLSVYWYQQSLDQGLQFLIQYYNGEERAKGNILERFSAQQFPDLHSELNLSSLELGDSALYFCASSVGDTGISGELFFGEGSRLTVL.

V gene TRBV6-8 combines with J gene TRBJ1-2; maybe TRBD1 (6 bases). CDR3 length: 13 amino acids. Germline loops: CDR1 MNHGY, CDR2 SAAAGT. The V and J ends lost 5 bases and 6 bases respectively, with 13 bases between them. This chain's CDR3 is CASSIGAGDGYTF. Here the CDR3 DNA reads TGTGCCAGCAGTATAGGGGCAGGGGATGGCTACACCTTC.

This clone has more than one count but fewer than ten. The chain couples TRBV5-8 to TRBJ2-1; D is unresolved. Trimming took off 2 bases at V and 6 bases at J, with 9 bases between the two ends. Looked up from germline, CDR1 is SGHTS and CDR2 is YDEGEE. This CDR3 is built from 13 residues. In nucleotides, the CDR3 is TGTGCCAGCAGCTTAGTGACCGGCAATGAGCAGTTCTTC. This sequence encodes CASSLVTGNEQFF.

The V gene is TRBV11-3, the J gene TRBJ2-7; the D gene is possibly TRBD1 (6 bases). CDR3 length: 16 amino acids. V was shortened by 5 bases and J by 1 base, with 18 bases between the two germline ends. The germline gives CDR1 SGHNT, CDR2 YENEEA. The CDR3 sequence: CASSQVEGQGSYEQYF. Here the CDR3 DNA reads TGTGCCAGCAGCCAAGTAGAAGGGCAGGGGTCCTACGAGCAGTACTTC.

CDR3 residues: CASSSTGTKTDTQYF. CDR3 bases: TGTGCCAGCAGCTCAACCGGGACGAAGACAGATACGCAGTATTTT. The V call is TRBV6-8, the J call TRBJ2-3; D tentatively fits TRBD1 or TRBD2 (5 bases each). Trimming removed 6 bases from V and 3 bases from J, with 16 bases in between. The CDR3 runs to 15 residues. Germline V gives CDR1 MNHGY, CDR2 SAAAGT.

CDR3 in amino acids: CSVGEAHYGYTF. CDR3 DNA sequence: TGCAGCGTCGGGGAGGCCCACTATGGCTACACCTTC. The genes are TRBV29-1 and TRBJ1-2; D unresolved. Trimming left V 6 bases short and J 3 bases short, with 11 bases between. CDR1 is SQVTM, CDR2 ANQGSEA, per germline. This CDR3 has 12 residues. Based on the CDR3 plus reference TRBV29-1 and TRBJ1-2, the full variable domain is SAVISQKPSRDICQRGTSLTIQCQVDSQVTMMFWYRQQPGQSLTLIATANQGSEATYESGFVIDKFPISRPNLTFSTLTVSNMSPEDSSIYLCSVGEAHYGYTFGSGTRLTVV.

This chain uses TRBV18 with TRBJ1-1; 7 bases match TRBD1. Trimming at V came to 6 bases and at J to 0 bases, leaving 10 bases not matched to a gene. This CDR3 spans 16 amino acids. From germline, CDR1 is KGHSH and CDR2 LQKENI. CDR3 sequence reads: CASSDVGGTVNTEAFF. CDR3 nucleotides: TGTGCCAGCTCGGACGTGGGGGGGACAGTGAACACTGAAGCTTTCTTT.

The chain employs TRBV19 and TRBJ1-5; 7 nucleotides align to TRBD1. CDR1 is LNHDA, CDR2 SQIVND, per germline (reference sequence). This CDR3 spans 14 amino acids. Trimming at V came to 3 bases and at J to 5 bases, leaving 4 bases not matched to a gene. CDR3 amino acids: CASSIGQAHQPQHF. DNA of the CDR3: TGTGCCAGTAGTATCGGACAGGCCCATCAGCCCCAGCATTTT.

The chain joins TRBV6-8 to TRBJ1-1, with D perhaps matching TRBD1 (6 bases). There are 13 residues in the CDR3. V was clipped by 8 bases and J by 7 bases, with 17 bases between them. Germline V gene lookup returns CDR1 MNHGY and CDR2 SAAAGT. The CDR3 reads CASHMGGQVEAFF. CDR3 nucleotides: TGTGCCAGCCATATGGGGGGCCAGGTTGAAGCTTTCTTT.

In this sample, this clone turned up once. The chain couples TRBV14 to TRBJ2-2; D not certain. The CDR3 sequence is 16 residues long. Germline V gene data show CDR1 as SGHDN and CDR2 as FVKESK. V lost 4 bases to trimming and J lost 0 bases, with 12 bases between them. DNA of the CDR3: TGTGCCAGCAGCCTACAAGTACCACCGAACACCGGGGAGCTGTTTTTT. Protein: CASSLQVPPNTGELFF. Looking up the rest from reference TRBV14 and TRBJ2-2 gives the full variable domain: EAGVTQFPSHSVIEKGQTVTLRCDPISGHDNLYWYRRVMGKEIKFLLHFVKESKQDESGMPNNRFLAERTGGTYSTLKVQPAELEDSGVYFCASSLQVPPNTGELFFGEGSRLTVL.

V usage is TRBV19 and J usage is TRBJ1-5; D is perhaps TRBD1 (6 bases). The CDR3 covers 15 residues. CDR1 is LNHDA, CDR2 SQIVND, per germline (reference sequence). Deletions cut 5 bases from V and 4 bases from J, with 15 bases between. The CDR3 loop is CASSPRGGVNQPQHF. CDR3 nucleotide sequence: TGTGCCAGTAGTCCCCGCGGGGGCGTTAATCAGCCCCAGCATTTT.

This clone was detected many times. The genes are TRBV11-3 and TRBJ1-5, with 9 bases matching TRBD1. The CDR3 totals 15 residues. Losses at the gene ends were 5 bases for V and 6 bases for J; bases not matched to a gene: 8. Germline CDR1 and CDR2: SGHNT and YENEEA. CDR3 residues: CASSPGTGLGQPQHF. Written as DNA, the CDR3 is TGTGCCAGCAGCCCCGGGACAGGGTTAGGTCAGCCCCAGCATTTT. The variable domain in full, completed from reference TRBV11-3 and TRBJ1-5, reads EAGVVQSPRYKIIEKKQPVAFWCNPISGHNTLYWYLQNLGQGPELLIRYENEEAVDDSQLPKDRFSAERLKGVDSTLKIQPAELGDSAVYLCASSPGTGLGQPQHFGDGTRLSIL.

DNA of the CDR3: TGCGCCAGCAGCCTAGGACTAGCGGGAGTTGTAGATACGCAGTATTTT. This gives the protein CASSLGLAGVVDTQYF. This chain joins TRBV5-1 and TRBJ2-3; 13 bases map to TRBD2. The CDR3 is 16 residues long. The V segment lost 4 bases and the J segment 5 bases; nucleotides outside the gene matches: 7. Germline CDR1 and CDR2: SGHRS and YFSETQ.

The gene calls are TRBV19 and TRBJ1-1; D is ambiguous. Germline lookup yields CDR1 LNHDA and CDR2 SQIVND (reference sequence). This CDR3 contains 11 residues. Trimming cost V 5 bases and J 4 bases, with 5 bases left between them. The CDR3 DNA reads as TGTGCCAGTAGTTGGGGCACTGAAGCTTTCTTT. Protein: CASSWGTEAFF.

V usage is TRBV6-7 and J usage is TRBJ2-5, with unresolved D. TRBV6-7 is identified as an open reading frame with a role that is uncertain. This CDR3 has 11 amino acids. V was clipped by 6 bases and J by 10 bases, with 12 bases between them. The CDR3 DNA follows: TGTGCCAGCAGCCCCCGGATGGACCAGTACTTC. Protein product: CASSPRMDQYF.

V gene TRBV6-8 combines with J gene TRBJ1-1; TRBD1 is a possible D gene (6 bases). The germline V gene has CDR1 MNHGY and CDR2 SAAAGT. The CDR3 totals 15 residues. Trimming left V 6 bases short and J 5 bases short, with 19 bases between. The CDR3 nucleotides are TGTGCCAGCAGGACCGCGGAGGCAGGGGTGACTGAAGCTTTCTTT. This codes for CASRTAEAGVTEAFF.

This clone was seen at least ten times. The chain couples TRBV11-3 to TRBJ2-7, with TRBD1 as a possible D gene (6 bases). This CDR3 spans 14 amino acids. Germline loops: CDR1 SGHNT, CDR2 YENEEA. V was clipped by 3 bases and J by 3 bases, with 12 bases between them. The CDR3 is CASSFSRDNYEQYF. CDR3 nucleotide sequence: TGTGCCAGCAGCTTCTCCCGGGACAACTACGAGCAGTACTTC.